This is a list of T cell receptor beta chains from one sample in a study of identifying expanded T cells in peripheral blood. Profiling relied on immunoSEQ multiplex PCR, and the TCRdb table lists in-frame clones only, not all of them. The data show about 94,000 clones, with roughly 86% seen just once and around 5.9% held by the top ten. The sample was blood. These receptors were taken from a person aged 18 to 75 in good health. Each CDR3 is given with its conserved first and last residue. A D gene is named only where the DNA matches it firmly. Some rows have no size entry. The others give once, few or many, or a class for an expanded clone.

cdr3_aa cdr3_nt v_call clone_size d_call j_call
CASAFSGRTYNEQFF TGTGCCAGCGCCTTTTCGGGACGGACCTACAATGAGCAGTTCTTC TRBV6-1 NA NA TRBJ2-1
CASSHRTSGPYNEQFF TGCGCCAGCAGCCATAGGACTAGCGGGCCATACAATGAGCAGTTCTTC TRBV4-3 NA TRBD2 TRBJ2-1
CASSPPAGSGHEQYF TGTGCCAGCTCACCACCGGCAGGGAGTGGCCACGAGCAGTACTTC TRBV18 NA NA TRBJ2-7
CASRRDRGPNYGYTF TGTGCCAGCAGGAGGGACAGGGGACCTAACTATGGCTACACCTTC TRBV5-6 NA TRBD1 TRBJ1-2
CASSILGQGLSGANVLTF TGTGCCAGCAGTATATTGGGACAGGGACTCTCTGGGGCCAACGTCCTGACTTTC TRBV2 NA TRBD1 TRBJ2-6
CASTTGSRETQYF TGTGCCAGCACGACAGGGTCTCGAGAGACCCAGTACTTC TRBV13 NA TRBD1 TRBJ2-5
CASSPMRGNSGNTIYF TGTGCCAGCTCACCGATGAGGGGAAACTCTGGAAACACCATATATTTT TRBV18 NA NA TRBJ1-3
CASSSYTRMNTEAFF TGCGCCAGCAGCTCGTACACCAGAATGAACACTGAAGCTTTCTTT TRBV5-1 NA NA TRBJ1-1
CAWSSSNGHQPQHF TGTGCCTGGAGTTCTAGCAATGGACATCAGCCCCAGCATTTT TRBV30 NA NA TRBJ1-5
CATCTGQGFVYGYTF TGTGCCACCTGTACGGGACAGGGGTTTGTCTATGGCTACACCTTC TRBV6-5 NA TRBD1 TRBJ1-2
CASSEQGGSFYEQYF TGTGCCAGCAGCGAACAGGGGGGTAGTTTCTACGAGCAGTACTTC TRBV7-2 NA TRBD1 TRBJ2-7
CASNPGRGTYEQYF TGTGCCAGCAACCCGGGGCGGGGGACCTACGAGCAGTACTTC TRBV6-1 NA TRBD2 TRBJ2-7
CASRWQPATNEKLFF TGTGCCAGCAGGTGGCAGCCGGCAACTAATGAAAAACTGTTTTTT TRBV2 NA NA TRBJ1-4
CASKVGRTFGTEAFF TGTGCCAGTAAGGTGGGCAGAACATTCGGCACTGAAGCTTTCTTT TRBV19 once NA TRBJ1-1
CASSPYSGGPYEQYF TGTGCCAGCAGCCCCTATAGCGGGGGGCCTTACGAGCAGTACTTC TRBV9 once TRBD2 TRBJ2-7
CASSRGLAGGHTDTQYF TGCGCCAGCAGCAGGGGACTAGCGGGAGGCCACACAGATACGCAGTATTTT TRBV4-3 once TRBD2 TRBJ2-3
CASSEARDRGSSVNQPQHF TGTGCCAGCAGTGAAGCGCGGGACAGGGGGTCTTCGGTCAATCAGCCCCAGCATTTT TRBV6-1 NA TRBD1 TRBJ1-5
CASSYVFNEKLFF TGTGCCAGCAGTTACGTTTTCAATGAAAAACTGTTTTTT TRBV6-5 NA NA TRBJ1-4
CSVGEPGQGLTGELFF TGCAGCGTTGGGGAACCGGGACAGGGCCTCACCGGGGAGCTGTTTTTT TRBV29-1 NA TRBD1 TRBJ2-2
CASSLIGNEQFF TGTGCCAGCAGTTTAATTGGCAATGAGCAGTTCTTC TRBV27 NA NA TRBJ2-1
CASLYRGGSYNEQFF TGTGCCAGTCTTTACAGGGGGGGGTCCTACAATGAGCAGTTCTTC TRBV19 NA NA TRBJ2-1
CASSLLAGLNEQYF TGTGCCAGCAGCTTACTAGCAGGGTTAAACGAGCAGTACTTC TRBV5-4 NA NA TRBJ2-7
CASSFSANTEAFF TGTGCCAGCAGCTTCTCAGCGAACACTGAAGCTTTCTTT TRBV5-4 few NA TRBJ1-1
CASSLPGGVYNEQFF TGTGCCAGCAGTTTACCGGGGGGGGTATACAATGAGCAGTTCTTC TRBV25-1 NA TRBD2 TRBJ2-1
CASSSLGDTNTEAFF TGCGCCAGCAGCTCTTTGGGGGACACGAACACTGAAGCTTTCTTT TRBV5-1 NA NA TRBJ1-1
CASSSNRELDGYTF TGTGCCAGCAGCTCGAACAGGGAATTGGATGGCTACACCTTC TRBV7-2 NA NA TRBJ1-2
CASSPLSTEAFF TGTGCCAGCTCACCACTCAGTACTGAAGCTTTCTTT TRBV18 NA NA TRBJ1-1
CSVKEGQWGYNEQFF TGCAGCGTTAAAGAGGGACAGTGGGGCTACAATGAGCAGTTCTTC TRBV29-1 once TRBD1 TRBJ2-1
CASSQDPPANQPQHF TGCGCCAGCAGCCAAGATCCACCGGCGAATCAGCCCCAGCATTTT TRBV4-1 NA NA TRBJ1-5
CASSYSGGRNSEQYF TGTGCCAGCAGTTACTCGGGGGGGCGCAATAGCGAGCAGTACTTC TRBV6-6 NA NA TRBJ2-7
CAWSRQGPLYEQYF TGTGCCTGGAGCCGACAGGGGCCTCTCTACGAGCAGTACTTC TRBV30 NA TRBD1 TRBJ2-7
CASSEASGSTGELFF TGTGCCAGCAGTGAAGCTAGCGGGAGCACCGGGGAGCTGTTTTTT TRBV6-1 medium-sized TRBD2 TRBJ2-2
CASSRRTSGRGSTDTQYF TGTGCCAGCAGCAGACGGACTAGCGGGAGGGGAAGCACAGATACGCAGTATTTT TRBV11-1 once TRBD2 TRBJ2-3
CASSLRREGYEQYF TGTGCCAGCAGTTTAAGGCGGGAGGGCTACGAGCAGTACTTC TRBV27 NA TRBD2 TRBJ2-7
CASSSSSALSGAFF TGTGCCAGCAGCTCCTCATCAGCTTTATCCGGAGCTTTCTTT TRBV7-6 NA NA TRBJ1-1
CASSSEINTEAFF TGTGCCAGCAGCTCAGAGATCAACACTGAAGCTTTCTTT TRBV11-1 NA NA TRBJ1-1
CAWSVTGVNQPQHF TGTGCCTGGAGTGTGACAGGGGTAAACCAGCCCCAGCATTTT TRBV30 few TRBD1 TRBJ1-5
CASRDTGYATQYF TGTGCCAGCAGGGACACAGGGTACGCGACCCAGTACTTC TRBV2 NA NA TRBJ2-5
CASSDPRSTRGYTF TGTGCCAGCAGCGACCCAAGAAGTACCCGTGGCTACACCTTC TRBV9 few NA TRBJ1-2
CASSFRDYEQYF TGTGCCAGCAGCTTTCGAGATTACGAGCAGTACTTC TRBV13 NA NA TRBJ2-7
CASSRRLGQGGTEAFF TGTGCCAGCAGCCGGAGACTCGGACAGGGGGGGACTGAAGCTTTCTTT TRBV14 few TRBD1 TRBJ1-1
CASSEGATFNTEAFF TGTGCCAGCAGCGAGGGAGCTACCTTCAACACTGAAGCTTTCTTT TRBV5-6 once NA TRBJ1-1